The text below deals with one T cell receptor beta chain. Its antigen is as yet unknown. The data derive from a study of cytomegalovirus exposure and HLA in healthy donors. Whole-study findings and limits: Reported findings show TCR beta sequences accurately forecast HLA-A and HLA-B alleles in most subjects.

Trimming removed 7 bases from V and 4 bases from J; junction bases left unmatched: 13. Germline CDR1 and CDR2: MNHNY and SVGAGI (reference sequence). This CDR3 comprises 16 residues. The PCR was carried out with 60 Vbeta primers and 13 Jbeta primers. TCRdb keeps only in-frame clones here, not all; method: immunoSEQ multiplex PCR. Of roughly 86,000 clones listed, over 70% were seen once; the top ten hold around 6.6%. The J gene is TRBJ1-2, the V gene TRBV6-6; TRBD1 agrees at 9 bases. The sample consisted of PBMCs. The TCR sequence derives from a man in his forties or fifties in good health and CMV-seropositive. For the CDR3, the DNA is TGTGCCAGCACCCCCAGTGGACAGGGGCACCTCTATGGCTACACCTTC. Translated, it gives CASTPSGQGHLYGYTF.